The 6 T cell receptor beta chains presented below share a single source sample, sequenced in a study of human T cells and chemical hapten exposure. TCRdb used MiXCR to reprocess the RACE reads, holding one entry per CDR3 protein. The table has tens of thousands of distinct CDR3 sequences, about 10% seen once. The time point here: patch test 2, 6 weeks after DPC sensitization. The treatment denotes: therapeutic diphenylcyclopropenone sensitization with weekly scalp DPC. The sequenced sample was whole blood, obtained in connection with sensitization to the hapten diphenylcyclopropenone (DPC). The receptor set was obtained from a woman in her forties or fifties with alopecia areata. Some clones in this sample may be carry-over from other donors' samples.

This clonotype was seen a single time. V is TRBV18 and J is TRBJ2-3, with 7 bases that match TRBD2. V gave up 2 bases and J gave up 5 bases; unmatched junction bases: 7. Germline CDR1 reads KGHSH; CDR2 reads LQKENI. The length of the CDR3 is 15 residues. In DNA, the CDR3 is TGTGCCAGCTCACCAGAGGGAGGGCCGGGAGATACGCAGTATTTT. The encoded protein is CASSPEGGPGDTQYF. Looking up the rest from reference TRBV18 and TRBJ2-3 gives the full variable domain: NAGVMQNPRHLVRRRGQEARLRCSPMKGHSHVYWYRQLPEEGLKFMVYLQKENIIDESGMPKERFSAEFPKEGPSILRIQQVVRGDSAAYFCASSPEGGPGDTQYFGPGTRLTVL.

CDR3 residues: CASSSVVDRNTGELFF. In DNA form, the CDR3 reads TGTGCCAGCAGCTCAGTCGTCGACAGGAACACCGGGGAGCTGTTTTTT. The chain has TRBV11-2 and TRBJ2-2, with D tentatively TRBD1 (5 bases). Germline lookup yields CDR1 SGHAT and CDR2 FQNNGV. V was pared by 4 bases and J by 1 base, with 13 bases between. The CDR3 spans 16 residues.

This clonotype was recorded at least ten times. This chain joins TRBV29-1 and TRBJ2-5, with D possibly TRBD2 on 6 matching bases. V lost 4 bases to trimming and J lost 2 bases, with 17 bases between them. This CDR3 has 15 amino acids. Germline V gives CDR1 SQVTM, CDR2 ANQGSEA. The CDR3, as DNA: TGCAGCGTTGCGTTTCCGGGAGCCCCGCAAGAGACCCAGTACTTC. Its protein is CSVAFPGAPQETQYF.

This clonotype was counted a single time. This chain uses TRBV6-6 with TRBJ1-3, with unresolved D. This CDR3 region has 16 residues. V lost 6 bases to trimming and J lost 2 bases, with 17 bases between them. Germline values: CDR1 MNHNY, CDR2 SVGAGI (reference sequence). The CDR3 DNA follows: TGTGCCAGCAGCCTCAGCCGGGGAGCCCCTGGAAACACCATATATTTT. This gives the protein CASSLSRGAPGNTIYF.

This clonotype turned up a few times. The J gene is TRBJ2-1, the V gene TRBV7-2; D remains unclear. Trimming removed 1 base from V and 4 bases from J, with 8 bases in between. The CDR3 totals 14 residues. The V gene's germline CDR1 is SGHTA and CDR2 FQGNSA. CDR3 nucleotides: TGTGCCAGCAGCTTAGTTGTACAGTACAATGAGCAGTTCTTC. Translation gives CASSLVVQYNEQFF.

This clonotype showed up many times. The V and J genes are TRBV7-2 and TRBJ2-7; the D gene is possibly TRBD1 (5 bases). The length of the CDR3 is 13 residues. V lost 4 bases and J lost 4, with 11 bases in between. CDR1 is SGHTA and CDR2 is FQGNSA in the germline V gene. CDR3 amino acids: CASSSSQGYEQYF. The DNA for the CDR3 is TGTGCCAGCAGCTCGAGTCAGGGTTACGAGCAGTACTTC.